This is a list of T cell receptor beta chains from one sample in a study of response to subunit inactivated influenza vaccine. TCRdb processed the RT-PCR reads anew with MiXCR; each CDR3 protein has one entry. Here the sample spans about half a million distinct CDR3 sequences, 7.6% being singletons. Sequenced here: PBMCs from blood, sampled less than 30 months after vaccination. Receptors originate from a man aged 50-75 years who received an inactivated influenza vaccine. Each CDR3 is given with its conserved first and last residue.

CDR3	V	J
CASSYTRAWTGGYTF	TRBV6-2/TRBV6-3	TRBJ1-2
CATSDPLGGYTDTQYF	TRBV24-1	TRBJ2-3
CASSLVGVGSNIQYF	TRBV7-2	TRBJ2-4
CASSAARGGETQYF	TRBV11-1	TRBJ2-5
CASSYSGLAGEVGETQYF	TRBV6-5	TRBJ2-5
CASSLFGQAKTGELFF	TRBV27	TRBJ2-2
CSAFGTSGRGNEQFF	TRBV20-1	TRBJ2-1
CASRHRTLSGNTIYF	TRBV3-1	TRBJ1-3
CASSYGSGTEAFF	TRBV6-5	TRBJ1-1
CASSDEEQYF	TRBV2	TRBJ2-7
CASSQTGLNTEAFF	TRBV6-1	TRBJ1-1
CASSQDKGGGNIQYF	TRBV4-3	TRBJ2-4
CASSLSNRGQAFF	TRBV27	TRBJ1-1
CASSQVGHRLTGTQYF	TRBV14	TRBJ2-3
CASSPTPRTNTGELFF	TRBV5-1	TRBJ2-2
CASSSTGESNEQYF	TRBV13	TRBJ2-7
CASSPRGSGATQYF	TRBV3-1	TRBJ2-3
CASSLGGGRLNEQFF	TRBV5-1	TRBJ2-1
CASSLGVRAGVPYEQYF	TRBV11-2	TRBJ2-7
CSAIRQGVTETQYF	TRBV20-1	TRBJ2-5
CASSQSGQGLSEQYF	TRBV4-3	TRBJ2-7
CASSPGDRGLLETQYF	TRBV5-5	TRBJ2-5
CTRTSGNTDTQYF	TRBV20-1	TRBJ2-3
CASSFGPLTSGSHEQFF	TRBV7-3	TRBJ2-1
CASARQGDYEQYF	TRBV6-1	TRBJ2-7
CASRFIAGVVDEQYF	TRBV27	TRBJ2-7
CASSLGTWTDTQYF	TRBV7-2	TRBJ2-3
CASSQVGSWGTRNSPLHF	TRBV4-3	TRBJ1-6
CASSLSSPSTDTQYF	TRBV5-1	TRBJ2-3
CATSGSRQATNEKLFF	TRBV15	TRBJ1-4
CASSPDRGAGGYTF	TRBV5-6	TRBJ1-2
CASSLTPRGADTEAFF	TRBV18	TRBJ1-1
CASSPWDRYRYGYTF	TRBV4-3	TRBJ1-2
CASSTGAGGTNTQYF	TRBV6-2/TRBV6-3	TRBJ2-3
CSARRPSGYYEQYF	TRBV20-1	TRBJ2-7
CASSLRAGFGDAFF	TRBV27	TRBJ1-1
CASALGPTDTQYF	TRBV7-9	TRBJ2-3
CASSLFSGETQYF	TRBV7-2	TRBJ2-5
CASSPLGPGTQYF	TRBV6-2/TRBV6-3	TRBJ2-3
CASSRDRAQETQYF	TRBV12-3/TRBV12-4	TRBJ2-5
CSASTVMDSQETQYF	TRBV20-1	TRBJ2-5
CSARGDIETSGAYNEQFF	TRBV29-1	TRBJ2-1
CASSQDWGREQFF	TRBV4-2	TRBJ2-1
CSARGKGRASYEQYF	TRBV20-1	TRBJ2-7
CASSLDRTSYEQYF	TRBV7-2	TRBJ2-7
CASSQGLTSGSVNAKDEQYF	TRBV4-2	TRBJ2-7
CASSFDSEATNEKLFF	TRBV12-3/TRBV12-4	TRBJ1-4
CSAAGHQRVFDTEAFF	TRBV20-1	TRBJ1-1
CASSKSGGETYNEQFF	TRBV21-1	TRBJ2-1
CATRYLRGKGQLRTDTQYF	TRBV10-3	TRBJ2-3
CASSPDGVDYGYTF	TRBV5-1	TRBJ1-2
CASSFSVGLAGSSTDTQYF	TRBV7-2	TRBJ2-3
CASSLDGTGNEKLFF	TRBV11-2	TRBJ1-4
CSARDRSSYNSPLHF	TRBV20-1	TRBJ1-6
CASSSLGTRAGELFF	TRBV6-1	TRBJ2-2
CASHRGGLQFF	TRBV27	TRBJ2-1
CATSGANSPLHF	TRBV15	TRBJ1-6
CTLKSSGLTEAFF	TRBV20-1	TRBJ1-1
CAISGGLYNEQFF	TRBV10-3	TRBJ2-1